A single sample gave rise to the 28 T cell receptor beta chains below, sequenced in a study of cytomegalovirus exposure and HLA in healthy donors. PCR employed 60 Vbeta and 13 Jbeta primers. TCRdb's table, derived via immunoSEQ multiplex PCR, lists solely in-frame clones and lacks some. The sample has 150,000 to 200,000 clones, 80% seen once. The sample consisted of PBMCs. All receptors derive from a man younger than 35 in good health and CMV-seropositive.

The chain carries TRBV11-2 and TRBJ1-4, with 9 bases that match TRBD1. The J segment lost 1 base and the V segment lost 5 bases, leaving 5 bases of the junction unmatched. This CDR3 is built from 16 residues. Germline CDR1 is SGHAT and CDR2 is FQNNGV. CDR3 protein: CASSARGQGTNEKLFF. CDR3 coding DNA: TGTGCCAGCAGCGCCCGGGGACAGGGAACTAATGAAAAACTGTTTTTT.

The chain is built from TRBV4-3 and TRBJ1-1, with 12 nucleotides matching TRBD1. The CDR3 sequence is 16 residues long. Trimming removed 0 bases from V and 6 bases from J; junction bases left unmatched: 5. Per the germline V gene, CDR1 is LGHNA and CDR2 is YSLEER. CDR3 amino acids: CASSQEHGTGGSEAFF. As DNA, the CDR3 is TGCGCCAGCAGCCAAGAACACGGGACAGGGGGCTCTGAAGCTTTCTTT.

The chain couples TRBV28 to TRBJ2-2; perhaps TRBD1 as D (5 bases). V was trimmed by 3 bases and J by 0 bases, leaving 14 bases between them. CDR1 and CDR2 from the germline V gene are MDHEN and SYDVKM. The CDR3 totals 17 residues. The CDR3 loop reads CASSFLKDSSNTGELFF. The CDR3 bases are TGTGCCAGCAGTTTCCTCAAAGACAGCTCGAACACCGGGGAGCTGTTTTTT.

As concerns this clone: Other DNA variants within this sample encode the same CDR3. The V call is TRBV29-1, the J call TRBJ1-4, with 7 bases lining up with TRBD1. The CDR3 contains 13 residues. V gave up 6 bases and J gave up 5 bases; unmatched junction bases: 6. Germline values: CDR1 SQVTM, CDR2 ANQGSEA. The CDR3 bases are TGCAGCGTCAAGACAGGGTCGAATGAAAAACTGTTTTTT. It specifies CSVKTGSNEKLFF.

Here the CDR3 DNA reads TGTGCCAGCAGCTTAGTTACCGGGATGAACACTGAAGCTTTCTTT. Translated, it gives CASSLVTGMNTEAFF. The V and J genes are TRBV11-2 and TRBJ1-1; D is undetermined. V was pared by 1 base and J by 0 bases, with 9 bases between. Germline V CDR1 and CDR2: SGHAT, FQNNGV. The length of the CDR3 is 15 residues.

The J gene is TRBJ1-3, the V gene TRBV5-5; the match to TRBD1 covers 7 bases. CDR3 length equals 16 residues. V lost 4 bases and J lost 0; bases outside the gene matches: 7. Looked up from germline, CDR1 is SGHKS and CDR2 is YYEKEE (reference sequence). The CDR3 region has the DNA TGTGCCAGCAGCCTGGGACAGATAAGCTCTGGAAACACCATATATTTT. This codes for CASSLGQISSGNTIYF.

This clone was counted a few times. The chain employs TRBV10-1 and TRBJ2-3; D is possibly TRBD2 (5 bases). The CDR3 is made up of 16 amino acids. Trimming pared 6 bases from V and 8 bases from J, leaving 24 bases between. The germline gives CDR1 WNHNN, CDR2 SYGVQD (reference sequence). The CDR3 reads CASSGMTPSEAGTQYF. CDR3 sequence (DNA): TGCGCCAGCAGCGGGATGACTCCCTCGGAGGCCGGTACGCAGTATTTT.

CDR3 bases: TGTGCCAGCAGCTCGGGACAGCCGATAGGGGGGCAGCCCCAGCATTTT. The encoded protein is CASSSGQPIGGQPQHF. The gene calls are TRBV7-9 and TRBJ1-5, with 7 positions matching TRBD1. After removal of 4 bases from V and 7 bases from J, the junction contained 13 bases not matched to a gene. The CDR3 totals 16 residues. CDR1 and CDR2 from the germline V gene are SEHNR and FQNEAQ (reference sequence).

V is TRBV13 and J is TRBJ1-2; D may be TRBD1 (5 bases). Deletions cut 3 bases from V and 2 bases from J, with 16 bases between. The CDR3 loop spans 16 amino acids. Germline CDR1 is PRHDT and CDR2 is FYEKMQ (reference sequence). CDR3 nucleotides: TGTGCCAGCAGCTTCCCTTACAGGATCGCCAACTATGGCTACACCTTC. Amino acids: CASSFPYRIANYGYTF. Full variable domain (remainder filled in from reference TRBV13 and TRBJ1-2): AAGVIQSPRHLIKEKRETATLKCYPIPRHDTVYWYQQGPGQDPQFLISFYEKMQSDKGSIPDRFSAQQFSDYHSELNMSSLELGDSALYFCASSFPYRIANYGYTFGSGTRLTVV.

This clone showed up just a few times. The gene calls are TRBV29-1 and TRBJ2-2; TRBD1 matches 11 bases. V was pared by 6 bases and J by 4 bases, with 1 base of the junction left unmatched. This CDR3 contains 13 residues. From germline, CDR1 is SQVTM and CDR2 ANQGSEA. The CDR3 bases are TGCAGCGTGGGGACAGGGGGCACCGGGGAGCTGTTTTTT. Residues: CSVGTGGTGELFF.

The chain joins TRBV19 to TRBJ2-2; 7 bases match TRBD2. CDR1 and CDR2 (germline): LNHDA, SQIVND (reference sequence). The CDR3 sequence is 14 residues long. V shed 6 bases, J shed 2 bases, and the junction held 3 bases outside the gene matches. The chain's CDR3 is CASRSGGNTGELFF. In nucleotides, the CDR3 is TGTGCCAGTAGATCGGGAGGAAACACCGGGGAGCTGTTTTTT.

CDR3 DNA sequence: TGTGCCAGCTTTCACCGGGACAGGGACACTGAAGCTTTCTTT. Protein sequence: CASFHRDRDTEAFF. V is TRBV6-1 and J is TRBJ1-1, with 9 positions matching TRBD1. The germline gives CDR1 MNHNS, CDR2 SASEGT. This CDR3 region has 14 residues. V dropped 8 bases and J dropped 3; count of bases not matched to a gene: 7.

The CDR3 region has the DNA TGTGCCAGCAGCGCCCGACAGCGACGCGAGCAGTACTTC. Its protein product is CASSARQRREQYF. The chain joins TRBV11-1 to TRBJ2-7, with TRBD1 as a possible D gene (5 bases). Germline V gives CDR1 SGHAT, CDR2 FQDESV (reference sequence). With 5 bases removed from V and 6 bases from J, the gap between germline ends came to 14 bases. CDR3 length equals 13 residues.

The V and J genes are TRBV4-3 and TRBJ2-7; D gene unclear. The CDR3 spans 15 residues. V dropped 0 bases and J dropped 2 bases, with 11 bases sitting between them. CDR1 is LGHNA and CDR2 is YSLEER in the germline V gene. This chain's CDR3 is CASSQDHENTYEQYF. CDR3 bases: TGCGCCAGCAGCCAAGATCACGAGAATACCTACGAGCAGTACTTC.

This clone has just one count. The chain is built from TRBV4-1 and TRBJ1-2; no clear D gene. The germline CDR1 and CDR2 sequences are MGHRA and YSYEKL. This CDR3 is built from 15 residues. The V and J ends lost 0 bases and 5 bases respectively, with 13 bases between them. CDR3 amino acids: CASSQEPGRGYGYTF. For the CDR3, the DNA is TGCGCCAGCAGCCAAGAGCCGGGTAGAGGGTATGGCTACACCTTC.

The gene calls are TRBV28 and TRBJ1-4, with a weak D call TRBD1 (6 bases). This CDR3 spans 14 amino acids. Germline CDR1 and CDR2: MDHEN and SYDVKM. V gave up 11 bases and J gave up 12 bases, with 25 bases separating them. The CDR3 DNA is TGTGCCTCACTTAACCGGGGGGCCGTCGGGGAACTGTTTTTT. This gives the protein CASLNRGAVGELFF.

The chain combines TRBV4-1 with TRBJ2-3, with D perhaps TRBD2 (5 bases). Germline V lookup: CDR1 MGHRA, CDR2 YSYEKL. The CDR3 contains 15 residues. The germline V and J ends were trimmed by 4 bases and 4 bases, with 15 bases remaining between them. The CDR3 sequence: CASSRVLVRADTQYF. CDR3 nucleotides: TGCGCCAGCAGCCGGGTACTAGTCCGCGCAGATACGCAGTATTTT.

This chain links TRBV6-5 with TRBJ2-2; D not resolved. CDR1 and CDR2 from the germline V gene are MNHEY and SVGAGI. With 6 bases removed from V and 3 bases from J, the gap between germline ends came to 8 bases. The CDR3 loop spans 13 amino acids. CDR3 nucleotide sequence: TGTGCCAGCAGCCGTTACTACACCGGGGAGCTGTTTTTT. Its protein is CASSRYYTGELFF.

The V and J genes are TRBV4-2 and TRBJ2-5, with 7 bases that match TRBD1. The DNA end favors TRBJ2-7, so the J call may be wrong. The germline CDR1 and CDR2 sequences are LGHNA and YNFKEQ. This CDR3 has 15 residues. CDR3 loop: CASSQEETGTYEQYF. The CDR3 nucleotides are TGTGCCAGCAGCCAAGAAGAGACAGGGACCTACGAGCAGTACTTC.

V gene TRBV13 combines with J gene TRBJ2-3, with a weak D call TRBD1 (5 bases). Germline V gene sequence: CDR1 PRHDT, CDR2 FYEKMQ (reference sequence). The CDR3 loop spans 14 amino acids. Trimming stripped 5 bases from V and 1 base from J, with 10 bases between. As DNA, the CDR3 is TGTGCCAGCAGCGGTAGGACACGCACAGATACGCAGTATTTT. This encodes CASSGRTRTDTQYF. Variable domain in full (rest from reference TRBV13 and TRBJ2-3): AAGVIQSPRHLIKEKRETATLKCYPIPRHDTVYWYQQGPGQDPQFLISFYEKMQSDKGSIPDRFSAQQFSDYHSELNMSSLELGDSALYFCASSGRTRTDTQYFGPGTRLTVL.

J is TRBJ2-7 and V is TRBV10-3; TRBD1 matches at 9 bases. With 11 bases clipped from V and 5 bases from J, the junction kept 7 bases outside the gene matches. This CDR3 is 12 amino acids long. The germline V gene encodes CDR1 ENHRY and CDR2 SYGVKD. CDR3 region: CAFGTGRDEQYF. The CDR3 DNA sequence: TGTGCCTTCGGGACAGGGAGGGACGAGCAGTACTTC.

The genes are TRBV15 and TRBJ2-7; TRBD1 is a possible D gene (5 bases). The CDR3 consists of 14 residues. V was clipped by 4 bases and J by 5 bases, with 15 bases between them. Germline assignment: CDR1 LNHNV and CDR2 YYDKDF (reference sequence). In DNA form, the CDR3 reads TGTGCCACCAGCAACGGCCCAGGGTCGAACGAGCAGTACTTC. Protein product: CATSNGPGSNEQYF.

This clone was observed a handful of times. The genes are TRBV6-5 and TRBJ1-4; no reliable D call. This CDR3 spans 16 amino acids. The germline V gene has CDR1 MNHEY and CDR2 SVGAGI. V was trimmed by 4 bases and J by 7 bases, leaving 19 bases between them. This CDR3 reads CASSLSSGMRGEKLFF. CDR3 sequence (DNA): TGTGCCAGCAGTTTGTCCTCCGGGATGCGGGGTGAAAAACTGTTTTTT.

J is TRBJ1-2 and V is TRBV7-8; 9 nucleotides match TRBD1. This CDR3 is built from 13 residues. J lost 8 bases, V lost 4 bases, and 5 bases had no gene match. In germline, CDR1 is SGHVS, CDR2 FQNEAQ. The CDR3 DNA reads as TGTGCCAGCAGCTGGACAGGGGCGGGCGGCTACACCTTC. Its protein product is CASSWTGAGGYTF.

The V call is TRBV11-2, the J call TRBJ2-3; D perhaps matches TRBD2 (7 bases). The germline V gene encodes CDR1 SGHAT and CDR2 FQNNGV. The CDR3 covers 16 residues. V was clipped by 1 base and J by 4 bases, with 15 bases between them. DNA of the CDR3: TGTGCCAGCAGCTTAGGGGTGGGGGGGCCCGCAGATACGCAGTATTTT. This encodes CASSLGVGGPADTQYF.

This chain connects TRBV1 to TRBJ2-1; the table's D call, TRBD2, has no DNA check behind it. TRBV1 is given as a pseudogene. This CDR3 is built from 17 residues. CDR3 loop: CTSNQALAGRSYNEQFF. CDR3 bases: TGCACCAGCAACCAAGCCTTAGCGGGAAGATCCTACAATGAGCAGTTCTTC.

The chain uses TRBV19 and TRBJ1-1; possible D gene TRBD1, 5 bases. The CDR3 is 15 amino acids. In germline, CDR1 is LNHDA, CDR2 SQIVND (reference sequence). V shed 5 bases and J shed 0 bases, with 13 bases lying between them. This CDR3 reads CASSFQGGLNTEAFF. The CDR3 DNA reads TGTGCCAGTAGTTTCCAGGGAGGGCTGAACACTGAAGCTTTCTTT.

CDR3 residues: CASSDGTGVPTGFPTDTQYF. As DNA, the CDR3 is TGTGCCAGTAGTGATGGGACAGGGGTTCCCACGGGGTTTCCCACAGATACGCAGTATTTT. The chain uses TRBV19 and TRBJ2-3; the match to TRBD1 covers 10 bases. The CDR3 has 20 residues. Germline V lookup: CDR1 LNHDA, CDR2 SQIVND (reference sequence). The ends lost 5 bases at V and 2 bases at J; junction bases unmatched: 19.